The rows below give T cell receptor beta chains drawn from one sample of a study of OX40 agonist ivuxolimab in advanced cancers. Assay: immunoSEQ multiplex PCR; the TCRdb copy retains only in-frame clones and omits some. The profile shows tens of thousands of clones, 65% to 85% of them singletons. The sample here was CD4+ or CD8+ T cells sorted from blood, taken in a trial of the OX40 agonist ivuxolimab. These receptors all come from an adult with an advanced solid tumor such as melanoma, head and neck, liver or kidney cancer. CDR3s include the opening cysteine and the closing phenylalanine or tryptophan. The D gene is left open where the match is weak. Clone size is not always given. Where it is, it says once, few, many or a class for expanded clones.

abundance	d_gene	v_gene	j_gene	len	CDR3aa	CDR3nt
.	TRBD1	TRBV5-5	TRBJ1-5	16	CAGSLAWGQGQQPQHF	TGTGCCGGCAGCTTGGCTTGGGGACAGGGACAACAGCCCCAGCATTTT
.	.	TRBV9	TRBJ1-4	15	CASSDQGTFAEKLFF	TGTGCCAGCAGCGATCAGGGGACCTTTGCTGAAAAACTGTTTTTT
.	.	TRBV2	TRBJ1-6	16	CASSDEGGPYNSPLHF	TGTGCCAGCAGTGATGAAGGCGGACCCTATAATTCACCCCTCCACTTT
.	TRBD2	TRBV10-3	TRBJ2-7	14	CAISESVSGGEQYF	TGTGCCATCAGTGAGTCGGTGAGCGGGGGTGAGCAGTACTTC
.	TRBD2	TRBV5-1	TRBJ2-7	16	CASSLPGSGGGYEQYF	TGCGCCAGCAGCCTCCCAGGGTCCGGGGGAGGGTACGAGCAGTACTTC
.	.	TRBV6-1	TRBJ2-1	14	CASSGWRRGNEQFF	TGTGCCAGCAGTGGTTGGCGGCGAGGCAATGAGCAGTTCTTC
.	.	TRBV7-2	TRBJ1-1	11	CASSSLIGAFF	TGTGCCAGCAGCAGCCTGATTGGAGCTTTCTTT
.	.	TRBV7-9	TRBJ1-4	14	CASSLVGSNEKLFF	TGTGCCAGCAGCTTAGTGGGCAGTAATGAAAAACTGTTTTTT
.	.	TRBV11-2	TRBJ1-3	16	CASRSVGPDSGNTIYF	TGTGCCAGCAGGAGTGTGGGACCCGATTCTGGAAACACCATATATTTT
.	.	TRBV6-5	TRBJ1-1	13	CASSYSENTEAFF	TGTGCCAGCAGTTACTCGGAGAACACTGAAGCTTTCTTT
.	.	TRBV7-6	TRBJ1-5	17	CASSLFPPGGSNQPQHF	TGTGCCAGCAGCCTATTTCCCCCGGGTGGGAGCAATCAGCCCCAGCATTTT
.	.	TRBV7-6	TRBJ1-1	15	CASSSSGQANTEAFF	TGTGCCAGCAGCTCCTCCGGGCAGGCCAACACTGAAGCTTTCTTT
.	.	TRBV5-6	TRBJ2-7	15	CASSLETLPSYEQYF	TGTGCCAGCAGCCTCGAGACCCTCCCATCCTACGAGCAGTACTTC
.	.	TRBV6-1	TRBJ2-7	12	CASSSLSSEQYF	TGTGCCAGCAGCTCCCTTTCTTCCGAGCAGTACTTC
medium-sized	.	TRBV7-2	TRBJ1-1	13	CASSSTGNTEAFF	TGTGCCAGCAGCTCGACAGGGAACACTGAAGCTTTCTTT
few	.	TRBV5-4	TRBJ2-7	15	CASSLGRSGSYEQYF	TGTGCCAGCAGCTTGGGGAGATCAGGGAGCTACGAGCAGTACTTC
.	.	TRBV6-1	TRBJ1-6	15	CASSGTSEGNSPLHF	TGTGCCAGCAGCGGGACATCGGAAGGTAATTCACCCCTCCACTTT
.	TRBD2	TRBV9	TRBJ2-7	14	CASSSGTRAYEQYF	TGTGCCAGCAGCTCCGGGACTAGGGCCTACGAGCAGTACTTC
.	TRBD1	TRBV9	TRBJ1-1	16	CASSAMTGTVGTEAFF	TGTGCCAGCAGCGCCATGACCGGGACAGTGGGCACTGAAGCTTTCTTT
.	TRBD1	TRBV27	TRBJ2-3	18	CASSFGPPGTGYEDTQYF	TGTGCCAGCAGTTTTGGGCCCCCCGGGACAGGGTATGAAGATACGCAGTATTTT
once	TRBD1	TRBV27	TRBJ2-4	16	CASSLPGTGPKNIQYF	TGTGCCAGCAGTCTCCCTGGGACAGGCCCCAAAAACATTCAGTACTTC
.	TRBD2	TRBV4-3	TRBJ2-1	15	CASSQERGGYNEQFF	TGCGCCAGCAGCCAGGAGCGGGGGGGCTACAATGAGCAGTTCTTC
.	TRBD1	TRBV10-3	TRBJ1-2	17	CAVKGPPRGQANYGYTF	TGTGCCGTCAAGGGGCCTCCCCGAGGACAGGCGAACTATGGCTACACCTTC
.	.	TRBV7-2	TRBJ1-6	16	CASTAMDSSYNSPLHF	TGTGCCAGCACGGCCATGGATAGCTCCTATAATTCACCCCTCCACTTT
.	.	TRBV19	TRBJ1-2	16	CASSIFVKGRHYGYTF	TGTGCCAGTAGTATTTTCGTGAAGGGGAGGCACTATGGCTACACCTTC
.	.	TRBV9	TRBJ2-2	15	CASSPAGSFTGELFF	TGTGCCAGCAGCCCGGCGGGCAGCTTCACCGGGGAGCTGTTTTTT
.	.	TRBV9	TRBJ2-2	13	CASSVAMTGELFF	TGTGCCAGCAGCGTAGCTATGACCGGGGAGCTGTTTTTT
.	.	TRBV4-3	TRBJ1-2	14	CASSHALEGYGYTF	TGCGCCAGCAGCCACGCCCTAGAGGGTTATGGCTACACCTTC
.	TRBD1	TRBV25-1	TRBJ1-6	14	CASVRQGFDSPLHF	TGTGCCAGCGTTAGACAGGGCTTTGATTCACCCCTCCACTTT
.	.	TRBV2	TRBJ1-2	15	CASSERVVPSIGYTF	TGTGCCAGCAGTGAAAGGGTAGTCCCCTCTATTGGCTACACCTTC
.	.	TRBV29-1	TRBJ2-5	13	CSVAPDSQETQYF	TGCAGCGTTGCCCCGGACAGCCAAGAGACCCAGTACTTC
.	.	TRBV10-1	TRBJ1-5	18	CASSEYLRGWYGNQPQHF	TGCGCCAGCAGTGAATACTTGCGGGGCTGGTACGGCAATCAGCCCCAGCATTTT
.	.	TRBV7-9	TRBJ1-2	16	CASSRKGVSKSYGYTF	TGTGCCAGCAGCCGAAAAGGGGTGTCGAAAAGCTATGGCTACACCTTC